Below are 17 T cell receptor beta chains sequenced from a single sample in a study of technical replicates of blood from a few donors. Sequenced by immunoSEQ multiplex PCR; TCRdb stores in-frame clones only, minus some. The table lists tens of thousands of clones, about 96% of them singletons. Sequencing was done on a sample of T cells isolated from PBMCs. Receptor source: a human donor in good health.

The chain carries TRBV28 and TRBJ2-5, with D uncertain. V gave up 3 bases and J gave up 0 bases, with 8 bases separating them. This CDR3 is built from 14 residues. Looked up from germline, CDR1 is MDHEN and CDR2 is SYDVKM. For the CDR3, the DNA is TGTGCCAGCAGTTTTGTAACAGACCAAGAGACCCAGTACTTC. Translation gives CASSFVTDQETQYF.

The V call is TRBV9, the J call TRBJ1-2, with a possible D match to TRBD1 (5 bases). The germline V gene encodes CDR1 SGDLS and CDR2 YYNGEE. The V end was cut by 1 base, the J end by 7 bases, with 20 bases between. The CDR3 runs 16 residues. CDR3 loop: CASSVSSRQRDRGYTF. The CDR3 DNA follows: TGTGCCAGCAGCGTAAGTTCGAGACAGCGGGACCGTGGCTACACCTTC.

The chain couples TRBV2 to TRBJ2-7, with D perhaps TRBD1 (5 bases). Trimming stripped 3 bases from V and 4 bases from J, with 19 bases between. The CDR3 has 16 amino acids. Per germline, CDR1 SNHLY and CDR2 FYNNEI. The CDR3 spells CASSDVLGVREYEQYF. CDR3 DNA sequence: TGTGCCAGCAGTGATGTCTTAGGGGTTCGCGAATACGAGCAGTACTTC.

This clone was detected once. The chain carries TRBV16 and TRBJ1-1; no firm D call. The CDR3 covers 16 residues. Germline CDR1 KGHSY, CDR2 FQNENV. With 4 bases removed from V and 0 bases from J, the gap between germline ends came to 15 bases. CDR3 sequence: CASSPDTNFMNTEAFF. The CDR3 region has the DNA TGTGCCAGCAGCCCGGATACTAACTTTATGAACACTGAAGCTTTCTTT. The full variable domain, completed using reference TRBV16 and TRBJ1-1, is GEEVAQTPKHLVRGEGQKAKLYCAPIKGHSYVFWYQQVLKNEFKFLISFQNENVFDETGMPKERFSAKCLPNSPCSLEIQATKLEDSAVYFCASSPDTNFMNTEAFFGQGTRLTVV.

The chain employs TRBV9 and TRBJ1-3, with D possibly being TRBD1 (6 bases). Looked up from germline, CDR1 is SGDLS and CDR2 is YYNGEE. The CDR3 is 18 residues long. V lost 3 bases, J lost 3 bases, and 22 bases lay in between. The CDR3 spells CASSADPSTGEGGNTIYF. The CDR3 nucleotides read TGTGCCAGCAGCGCAGACCCATCGACAGGAGAGGGTGGAAACACCATATATTTT.

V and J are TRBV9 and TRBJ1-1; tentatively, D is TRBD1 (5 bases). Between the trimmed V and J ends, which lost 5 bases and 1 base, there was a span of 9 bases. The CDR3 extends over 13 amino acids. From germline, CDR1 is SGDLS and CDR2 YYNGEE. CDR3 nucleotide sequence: TGTGCCAGCAGGCAAACAGGGAACACTGAAGCTTTCTTT. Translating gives CASRQTGNTEAFF.

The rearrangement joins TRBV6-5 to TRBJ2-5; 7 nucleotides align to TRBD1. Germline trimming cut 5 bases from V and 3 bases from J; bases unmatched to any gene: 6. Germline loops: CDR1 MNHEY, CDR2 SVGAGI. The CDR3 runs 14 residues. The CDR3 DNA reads TGTGCCAGCAGTACGTGGGACAGAAAAGAGACCCAGTACTTC. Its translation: CASSTWDRKETQYF.

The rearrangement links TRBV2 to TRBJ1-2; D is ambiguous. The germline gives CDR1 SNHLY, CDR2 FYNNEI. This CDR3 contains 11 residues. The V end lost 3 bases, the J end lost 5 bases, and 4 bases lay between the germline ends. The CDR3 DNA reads TGTGCCAGCAGTGACGGGTATGGCTACACCTTC. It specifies CASSDGYGYTF.

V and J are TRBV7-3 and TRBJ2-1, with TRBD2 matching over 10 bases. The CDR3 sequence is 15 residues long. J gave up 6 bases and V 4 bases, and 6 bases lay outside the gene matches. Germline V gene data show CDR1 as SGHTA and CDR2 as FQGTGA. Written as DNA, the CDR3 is TGTGCCAGCAGCTCCAGCGGGAGGGCCGGCAATGAGCAGTTCTTC. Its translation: CASSSSGRAGNEQFF.

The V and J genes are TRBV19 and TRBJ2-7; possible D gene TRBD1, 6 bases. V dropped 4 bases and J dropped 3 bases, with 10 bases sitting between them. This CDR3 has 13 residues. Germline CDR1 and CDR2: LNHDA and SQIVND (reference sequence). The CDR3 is CASSTQGGYEQYF. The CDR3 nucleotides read TGTGCCAGTAGTACACAGGGTGGCTACGAGCAGTACTTC.

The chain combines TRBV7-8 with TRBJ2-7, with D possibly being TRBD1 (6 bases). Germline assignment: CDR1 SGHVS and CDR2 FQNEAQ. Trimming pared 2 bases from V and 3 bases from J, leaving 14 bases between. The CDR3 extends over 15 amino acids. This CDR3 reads CASSLIPGEYYEQYF. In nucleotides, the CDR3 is TGTGCCAGCAGCTTAATCCCAGGGGAGTACTACGAGCAGTACTTC.

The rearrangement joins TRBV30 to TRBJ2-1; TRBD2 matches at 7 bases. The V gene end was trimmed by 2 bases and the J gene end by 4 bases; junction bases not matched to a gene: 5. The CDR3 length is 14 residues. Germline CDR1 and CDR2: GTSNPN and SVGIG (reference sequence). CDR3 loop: CAWSLGTTYNEQFF. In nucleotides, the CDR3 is TGTGCCTGGAGTCTGGGGACTACATACAATGAGCAGTTCTTC.

CDR3 coding DNA: TGTGCCAGCAGCTTGGTCCAGGGAGAGACCCAGTACTTC. This gives the protein CASSLVQGETQYF. V gene TRBV5-5 combines with J gene TRBJ2-5, with D possibly matching TRBD1 (5 bases). This CDR3 has 13 residues. V was cut by 0 bases and J by 4 bases, with 7 bases left in between. Germline CDR1 SGHKS, CDR2 YYEKEE (reference sequence).

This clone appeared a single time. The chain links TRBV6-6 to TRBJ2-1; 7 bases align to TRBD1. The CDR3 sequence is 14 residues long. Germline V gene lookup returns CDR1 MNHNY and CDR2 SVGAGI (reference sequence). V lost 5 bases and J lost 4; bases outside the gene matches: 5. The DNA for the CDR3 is TGTGCCAGCAGTAGGACAGGCTCATACAATGAGCAGTTCTTC. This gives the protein CASSRTGSYNEQFF.

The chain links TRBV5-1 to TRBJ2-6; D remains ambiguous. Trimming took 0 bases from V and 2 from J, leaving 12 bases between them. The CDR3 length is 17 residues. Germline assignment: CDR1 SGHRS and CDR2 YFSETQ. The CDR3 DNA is TGCGCCAGCAGCTTGGAAGTGGCTCCAGCTGGGGCCAACGTCCTGACTTTC. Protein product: CASSLEVAPAGANVLTF. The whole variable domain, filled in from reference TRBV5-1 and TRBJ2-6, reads KAGVTQTPRYLIKTRGQQVTLSCSPISGHRSVSWYQQTPGQGLQFLFEYFSETQRNKGNFPGRFSGRQFSNSRSEMNVSTLELGDSALYLCASSLEVAPAGANVLTFGAGSRLTVL.

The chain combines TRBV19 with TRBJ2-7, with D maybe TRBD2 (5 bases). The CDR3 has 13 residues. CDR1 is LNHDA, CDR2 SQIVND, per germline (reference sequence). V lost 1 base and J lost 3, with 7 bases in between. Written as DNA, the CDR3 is TGTGCCAGTAGTATAGGACGGGACTACGAGCAGTACTTC. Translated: CASSIGRDYEQYF.

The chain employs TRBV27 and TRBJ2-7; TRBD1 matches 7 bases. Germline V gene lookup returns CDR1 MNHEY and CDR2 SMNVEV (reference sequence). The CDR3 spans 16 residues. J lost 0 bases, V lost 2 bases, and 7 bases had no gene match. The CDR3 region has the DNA TGTGCCAGCAGTTTAAGGGCAGGGGGAAGCTCCTACGAGCAGTACTTC. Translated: CASSLRAGGSSYEQYF.